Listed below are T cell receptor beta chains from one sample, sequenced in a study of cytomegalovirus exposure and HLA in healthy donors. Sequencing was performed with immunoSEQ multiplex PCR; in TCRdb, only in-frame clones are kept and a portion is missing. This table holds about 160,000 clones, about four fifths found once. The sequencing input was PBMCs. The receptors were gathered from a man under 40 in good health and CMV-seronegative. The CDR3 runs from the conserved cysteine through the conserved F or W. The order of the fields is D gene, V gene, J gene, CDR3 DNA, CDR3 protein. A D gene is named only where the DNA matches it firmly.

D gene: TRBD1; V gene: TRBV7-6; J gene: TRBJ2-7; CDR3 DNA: TGTGCCAGCAGCTCGTACGGGACAGGATCCTACGAGCAGTACTTC; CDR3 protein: CASSSYGTGSYEQYF
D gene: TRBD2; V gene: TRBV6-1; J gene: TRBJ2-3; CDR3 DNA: TGTGCCAGCAGTGAAAAGAGCGGGAGGGCAGCAGATACGCAGTATTTT; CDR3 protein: CASSEKSGRAADTQYF
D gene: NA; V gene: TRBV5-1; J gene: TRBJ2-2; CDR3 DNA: TGCGCCAGCAGCTTGCGGACTACATCCACCGGGGAGCTGTTTTTT; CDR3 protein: CASSLRTTSTGELFF
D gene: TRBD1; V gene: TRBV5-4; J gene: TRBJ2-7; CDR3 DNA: TGTGCCAGCAGCCCCCCACCCGGGACAGGAGCCTACGAGCAGTACTTC; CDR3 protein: CASSPPPGTGAYEQYF
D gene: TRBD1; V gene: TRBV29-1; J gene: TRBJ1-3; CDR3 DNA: TGCAGCGCCGACAGGGGTGGAAACACCATATATTTT; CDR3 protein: CSADRGGNTIYF
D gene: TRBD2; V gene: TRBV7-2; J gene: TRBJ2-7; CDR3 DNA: TGTGCCAGCAGCTTAGGCCTTTTGCTAGCGGGATCCTACGAGCAGTACTTC; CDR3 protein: CASSLGLLLAGSYEQYF
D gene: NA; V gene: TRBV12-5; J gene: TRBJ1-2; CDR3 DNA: TGTGCTAGTGGTTTGGCACAAAACTTTCCGTCCGCTCCTTTCGGCGGGCGTCCCAACTATGGCTACACCTTC; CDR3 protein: CASGLAQNFPSAPFGGRPNYGYTF
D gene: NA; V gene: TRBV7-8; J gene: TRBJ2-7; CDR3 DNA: TGTGCCAGCAGCTTAGACGTGGAGACCGAGCAGTACTTC; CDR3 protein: CASSLDVETEQYF
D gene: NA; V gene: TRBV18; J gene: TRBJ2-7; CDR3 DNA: TGTGCCAGCTCATCACCACTGGCCTACGAGCAGTACTTC; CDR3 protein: CASSSPLAYEQYF
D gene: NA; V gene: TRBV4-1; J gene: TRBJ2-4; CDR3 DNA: TGCGCCAGCAGCCAAGATGGAGATGGAGGGGCCGCCCGAGCCAAAAACATTCAGTACTTC; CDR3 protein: CASSQDGDGGAARAKNIQYF
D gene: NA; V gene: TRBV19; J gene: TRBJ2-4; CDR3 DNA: TGTGCCAGTAGCACAACCGGGGAAACCAAAAACATTCAGTACTTC; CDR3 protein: CASSTTGETKNIQYF
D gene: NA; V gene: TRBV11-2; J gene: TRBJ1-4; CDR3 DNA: TGTGCCAGCAGCTACCTCTGGCGTGGGCCGGCAACTAATGAAAAACTGTTTTTT; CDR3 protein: CASSYLWRGPATNEKLFF